Following are 20 T cell receptor beta chains from one sample sequenced in a study of metastatic and nonmetastatic thyroid tumors. TCRdb called clones again from the PCR reads with MiXCR. The data hold around 19,000 clones, with roughly a sixth observed a single time. Prior to thyroid surgery, none of the patients had received any treatment. Material: tumor tissue. The receptor source for this set is a female donor with papillary thyroid cancer or a benign thyroid nodule (not recorded which). Some clones in this sample may be carry-over from other donors' samples.

Many counts were recorded for this clone. This rearrangement joins TRBV6-2 or TRBV6-3 to TRBJ2-1; 14 nucleotides agree with TRBD2. The CDR3 is 16 residues long. The J segment lost 4 bases and the V segment lost 6 bases, leaving 5 bases of the junction unmatched. Per the germline V gene, CDR1 is MNHEY and CDR2 is SVGEGT. The CDR3 coding sequence is TGTGCCAGCAGGCGGACTAGCGGGAGGCAATACAATGAGCAGTTCTTC. Translating it yields CASRRTSGRQYNEQFF.

By share, this clone counts as medium-sized. The chain is built from TRBV3-1 and TRBJ1-2; 9 positions agree with TRBD1. The CDR3 is 15 residues long. V lost 1 base and J lost 2; bases outside the gene matches: 2. Per the germline V gene, CDR1 is LGHDT and CDR2 is YNNKEL (reference sequence). The CDR3 DNA is TGTGCCAGCAGCCAAGGGACAGGGGCAAACTATGGCTACACCTTC. Its translation: CASSQGTGANYGYTF.

The table lists this clone with a few counts. The V and J genes are TRBV27 and TRBJ2-7; unclear D gene. Germline V gene lookup returns CDR1 MNHEY and CDR2 SMNVEV (reference sequence). V was cut by 8 bases and J by 0 bases, with 5 bases left in between. CDR3 length: 11 residues. DNA for the CDR3: TGTGCCAGCCTTGACTCCTACGAGCAGTACTTC. Its protein is CASLDSYEQYF.

This clone was seen only a few times. The gene calls are TRBV6-2 or TRBV6-3 and TRBJ1-3; D may be TRBD1 (5 bases). Germline V gene sequence: CDR1 MNHEY, CDR2 SVGEGT. Trimming took 0 bases from V and 2 from J, leaving 5 bases between them. This CDR3 is built from 14 residues. CDR3 loop: CASSYSRAGNTIYF. CDR3 in DNA: TGTGCCAGCAGTTACTCCAGGGCTGGAAACACCATATATTTT.

There are many counts of this clone. The CDR3 coding sequence is TGTGCCAGCAGCCCGAACCCCGACAGGAACTATGGCTACACCTTC. This sequence encodes CASSPNPDRNYGYTF. The chain joins TRBV7-6 to TRBJ1-2; D possibly corresponds to TRBD1 (6 bases). CDR1 is SGHVS and CDR2 is FNYEAQ in the germline V gene. CDR3 length equals 15 residues. The V and J ends lost 5 bases and 2 bases respectively, with 15 bases between them.

This clone was seen at least ten times. The chain is built from TRBV2 and TRBJ1-2; 9 nucleotides match TRBD1. The germline V gene has CDR1 SNHLY and CDR2 FYNNEI. There are 14 residues in the CDR3. Unmatched junction bases numbered 2, after V lost 2 bases and J lost 4 bases. CDR3 DNA: TGTGCCAGCAGTGAATTGGGACAGGGCTATGGCTACACCTTC. The encoded protein is CASSELGQGYGYTF.

This clone has ten or more counts. This CDR3 is CASSPDVSSYEQYF. DNA of the CDR3: TGTGCCAGCAGCCCTGACGTGAGCTCCTACGAGCAGTACTTC. V usage is TRBV7-9 and J usage is TRBJ2-7; the D is unclear. CDR1 is SEHNR and CDR2 is FQNEAQ in the germline V gene (reference sequence). CDR3 length: 14 residues. Trimming removed 5 bases from V and 0 bases from J, with 11 bases in between.

By proportion, this clone is medium-sized. The V and J genes are TRBV7-8 and TRBJ2-7; TRBD1 matches 8 bases. Germline V gene lookup returns CDR1 SGHVS and CDR2 FQNEAQ. The CDR3 is made up of 13 amino acids. With 7 bases clipped from V and 6 bases from J, the junction kept 8 bases outside the gene matches. The CDR3, as DNA: TGTGCCAGCATCGCGACAGGGGCGGGCGAGCAGTACTTC. This gives the protein CASIATGAGEQYF.

This clone was seen many times. The gene calls are TRBV14 and TRBJ2-4; 7 positions match TRBD1. The CDR3 is 13 residues long. CDR1 SGHDN and CDR2 FVKESK come from the germline V gene. V was pared by 4 bases and J by 8 bases, with 5 bases of the junction left unmatched. Written as DNA, the CDR3 is TGTGCCAGCAGCCGACAGGGAATTGACATTCAGTACTTC. Its protein is CASSRQGIDIQYF.

This clone was seen repeatedly, ten times or more. The chain employs TRBV5-6 and TRBJ1-2; D gene unclear. CDR1 is SGHDT and CDR2 is YYEEEE in the germline V gene. CDR3 length equals 14 residues. Deletions cut 0 bases from V and 1 base from J, with 7 bases between. This CDR3 is CASSLGNINYGYTF. CDR3 bases: TGTGCCAGCAGCTTGGGAAATATTAACTATGGCTACACCTTC.

This clone was counted many times. The J gene is TRBJ2-5, the V gene TRBV28, with D possibly matching TRBD1 (5 bases). Germline CDR1 reads MDHEN; CDR2 reads SYDVKM. CDR3 length: 15 residues. V was clipped by 4 bases and J by 3 bases, with 15 bases between them. CDR3 loop: CASSSPAGNKETQYF. DNA for the CDR3: TGTGCCAGCAGTTCCCCAGCAGGGAACAAAGAGACCCAGTACTTC.

This clone showed up many times. The chain combines TRBV5-6 with TRBJ2-7; 8 nucleotides agree with TRBD1. J was trimmed by 5 bases and V by 4 bases; bases with no gene match: 8. Germline CDR1 reads SGHDT; CDR2 reads YYEEEE. CDR3 length equals 14 residues. CDR3 bases: TGTGCCAGCAGCGCGTTGGACAGGGCCAACGAGCAGTACTTC. The encoded protein is CASSALDRANEQYF.

This clone was observed a few times. The CDR3 DNA reads TGCGCCAGCAGCCAAGATGGGACTAGCGGGAGGGTCCCTAGCACCTACAATGAGCAGTTCTTC. Translating it yields CASSQDGTSGRVPSTYNEQFF. This chain joins TRBV4-1 and TRBJ2-1; TRBD2 matches 16 bases. CDR3 length: 21 amino acids. CDR1 is MGHRA and CDR2 is YSYEKL in the germline V gene. V shed 0 bases and J 2 bases; nucleotides not matched to a gene: 10.

In its sample, this clone was seen many times. The chain is built from TRBV7-8 and TRBJ2-2; D is unclear. The germline V and J ends were trimmed by 1 base and 5 bases, with 11 bases remaining between them. The CDR3 consists of 15 residues. Germline V gene lookup returns CDR1 SGHVS and CDR2 FQNEAQ. CDR3 protein: CASSLGWVGTGELFF. The CDR3, as DNA: TGTGCCAGCAGCTTAGGGTGGGTCGGGACCGGGGAGCTGTTTTTT.

In this sample, this clone turned up many times. The chain has TRBV5-5 and TRBJ2-2; D is perhaps TRBD1 (6 bases). The V end lost 4 bases, the J end lost 7 bases, and 14 bases lay between the germline ends. The V gene's germline CDR1 is SGHKS and CDR2 YYEKEE (reference sequence). The CDR3 is made up of 14 amino acids. For the CDR3, the DNA is TGTGCCAGCAGCGGGGAACAGGGACACGGGGAGCTGTTTTTT. Its protein is CASSGEQGHGELFF.

This clone was detected ten times or more. CDR3 loop: CASRAQGEGQPQHF. DNA for the CDR3: TGTGCCAGCAGAGCGCAGGGGGAGGGTCAGCCCCAGCATTTT. The V and J genes are TRBV7-2 and TRBJ1-5; TRBD1 aligns across 7 bases. Trimming cost V 6 bases and J 6 bases; bases outside gene matches: 8. CDR1 SGHTA and CDR2 FQGNSA come from the germline V gene. CDR3 length equals 14 residues.

This clone was counted many times. V and J are TRBV29-1 and TRBJ2-1; D gene ambiguous. This CDR3 has 10 amino acids. Germline CDR1 reads SQVTM; CDR2 reads ANQGSEA. Trimming cost V 6 bases and J 5 bases, with 5 bases left between them. The CDR3 bases are TGCAGCGTCCGAAACAATGAGCAGTTCTTC. This gives the protein CSVRNNEQFF.

In regard to this clone: The conserved closing phenylalanine or tryptophan is absent in this CDR3, likely reflecting a read error. V is TRBV5-6 and J is TRBJ2-5; TRBD1 or TRBD2 may be the D gene (6 bases each). CDR1 and CDR2 (germline): SGHDT, YYEEEE. The CDR3 runs to 13 residues. Trimming removed 2 bases from V and 5 bases from J, with 10 bases in between. CDR3: CASSLWGAETQYL. In nucleotides, the CDR3 is TGTGCCAGCAGCTTATGGGGGGCTGAGACCCAGTACTTA.

Concerning this clone: With a much larger clone just one base away, this may be a read error. The V call is TRBV2, the J call TRBJ2-7; D uncertain. The CDR3 totals 13 residues. Germline V gene sequence: CDR1 SNHLY, CDR2 FYNNEI. The CDR3 spells CASRDRYSCEQYF. CDR3 DNA sequence: TGTGCCAGCAGGGACCGCTACTCCTGCGAGCAGTACTTC.

By share of the sample, this clone is medium-sized. The V call is TRBV5-1, the J call TRBJ1-1; D call uncertain. This CDR3 is built from 13 residues. V gave up 7 bases and J gave up 1 base, with 11 bases separating them. Germline-derived CDR1 and CDR2 are SGHRS and YFSETQ. CDR3 nucleotides: TGCGCCAGCGCTCAAAGGCAGAACACTGAAGCTTTCTTT. The encoded protein is CASAQRQNTEAFF.